This is a list of T cell receptor beta chains from one sample in a study of blood T cell repertoires in COVID-19. The table came from immunoSEQ multiplex PCR; TCRdb's copy has only in-frame clones and leaves some out. Among about 190,000 clones listed, about 83% were seen once. Sample: peripheral blood. These receptors were taken from a woman between 65 and 79 years old with active or convalescent COVID-19. Each CDR3 is given with its conserved first and last residue. The D gene is left open where the match is weak. Size tells how often a clone was seen (once, few, many) or the class of an expanded clone, and some rows leave it out.

size	V	J	D	CDR3	DNA
once	TRBV28	TRBJ2-7	TRBD1	CASRPTWDRGLYEQYF	TGTGCCAGCAGACCAACATGGGACAGGGGGCTTTACGAGCAGTACTTC
-	TRBV7-3	TRBJ2-1	-	CASSIPRHNEQFF	TGTGCCAGCAGCATACCGCGCCACAATGAGCAGTTCTTC
-	TRBV30	TRBJ2-5	-	CAWGQGTSGRGGHF	-
few	TRBV27	TRBJ1-5	TRBD1	CASSLSMRPGGFQPQHF	TGTGCCAGCAGTTTATCGATGAGGCCAGGGGGCTTTCAGCCCCAGCATTTT
-	TRBV7-3	TRBJ2-3	TRBD2	CASSLAGGLGDTQYF	TGTGCCAGCAGCTTAGCGGGAGGTCTCGGAGATACGCAGTATTTT
few	TRBV4-1	TRBJ2-3	-	CASSRSGDLTDTQYF	TGCGCCAGCAGCCGCTCAGGGGACCTCACAGATACGCAGTATTTT
-	TRBV20-1	TRBJ2-1	-	CSASRRNEDEQFF	TGCAGTGCTAGTCGCCGAAACGAGGATGAGCAGTTCTTC
-	TRBV9	TRBJ2-1	TRBD1	CASSVRDRRDNEQFF	TGTGCCAGCAGCGTAAGGGACAGGAGGGACAATGAGCAGTTCTTC
-	TRBV6-5	TRBJ2-2	TRBD2	CASSYETSGVGELFF	TGTGCCAGCAGTTACGAGACTAGCGGGGTCGGGGAGCTGTTTTTT
-	TRBV18	TRBJ2-7	TRBD2	CASSPPRTSGRSSYEQYF	TGTGCCAGCTCACCACCTAGGACTAGCGGGAGGAGCTCCTACGAGCAGTACTTC